This T cell receptor beta chain was sequenced during a study of T cell responses to AZD1222 COVID-19 vaccine (dated by TCRdb to the early 2020s). In terms of the full investigation: TCR sequencing was performed for approximately 240 trial participants, of whom about 200 were given two doses of AZD1222 and some 26 were given two doses of MenACWY control vaccine. Trial participants were enrolled by age into subgroups of 18-55, 56-69 and 70-plus years, and 148, 28 and 57 TCR-sequenced participants, respectively, were included in these subgroups. Findings and caveats that apply to the study as a whole: Because no day 14 peak-response samples were available, repertoires were characterized only after the peak T cell response. After two AZD1222 doses, spike-specific TCR breadth and depth were significantly higher than at day 0 and than in MenACWY recipients. The 56-69-year group was small, and its depth increase did not reach significance, likely because of low power. Conclusions about previously exposed vaccinees are limited, since just 6 or 7 AZD1222 recipients were seropositive for SARS-CoV-2 at baseline. Participants were mostly white British, with more females than males. The authors suggested clonal diversity may have been underestimated. Reportedly, close to half of the unique spike-specific TCRs recognized epitopes lying outside the regions that are mutated in the B.1.351 and B.1.1.7 variants. The vaccine-associated CD4 TCRs covered the entire spike protein, and the dominant responses fell in regions 160-218 and 743-854.

The time point label, as the study defines it: baseline before first vaccination. Vaccinee samples came from UK trials COV001 and COV002, including a single-blind randomized controlled phase 2/3 trial of AZD1222 (ChAdOx1 nCoV-19) in healthy adults. Trial participant PBMC samples were collected at day 0 and day 28 after the second dose for TCRbeta chain sequencing. The CDR3, from cysteine to phenylalanine, totals 14 residues. Kept here is only the CDR3 DNA, which spans 42 bases and is read in frame from base 1. Between the V and J ends, shortened by 5 bases and 2 bases respectively, the junction contains 12 bases. Per the germline V gene (reference sequence), SEHNR is the CDR1 and FQNEAQ is the CDR2. The CDR3 regions of human TCRbeta chains were analyzed by immunosequencing. The authors' analysis ran thus. TCRs in the repertoires were matched against a reference library of SARS-CoV-2-specific TCRs that had been generated with the MIRA antigen-specificity platform. Breadth meant the fraction of unique TCRs that were SARS-CoV-2-associated, whereas depth meant the fraction of total T cells that were SARS-CoV-2-associated. Using the MIRA data, each spike-specific TCR was mapped to the spike region that the TCR reacts to and placed in a CD4 or CD8 class. Log10-transformed breadth and depth values were compared by one-way ANOVA with Sidak's multiple comparisons tests. TCRdb provides this immuneACCESS table in a form limited to in-frame rearrangements. Some clones are lacking; in checked studies, under half of them reflect an unresolved V gene, and why the rest are absent is not known. For V, J and clone size, that table is used; D and trimming come from the DNA. The table held for this sample gives about 140,000 clones. The ten largest clones take up about 2.2% of the sample.

On this clone: Its target antigen remains unknown.

The sample was peripheral blood. The TCR sequence derives from an adult in good health. The V gene is TRBV7-9 and the J gene is TRBJ1-2; the D gene cannot be resolved reliably. The CDR3 reads CASSPFGGNYGYTF. The DNA sequence is TGTGCCAGCAGCCCCTTCGGCGGAAACTATGGCTACACCTTC.